One and the same sample provided the 16 T cell receptor beta chains below, sequenced in a study of cytomegalovirus exposure and HLA in healthy donors. 60 Vbeta and 13 Jbeta primers were used in PCR. TCRdb's copy holds only in-frame clones and misses some; the assay was immunoSEQ multiplex PCR. The table lists about 150,000 clones, roughly 74% of them singletons, with over 2.5% in the top ten. Sequencing used PBMCs. These receptors originate from a man between 18 and 29 years old in good health and CMV-seronegative.

This rearrangement joins TRBV5-6 to TRBJ2-1; D is possibly TRBD2 (6 bases). The V gene's germline CDR1 is SGHDT and CDR2 YYEEEE. V was shortened by 2 bases and J by 1 base, with 10 bases between the two germline ends. The CDR3 is 15 residues long. In DNA, the CDR3 is TGTGCCAGCAGCTTACCCGGGGGTTCCTACAATGAGCAGTTCTTC. Translating gives CASSLPGGSYNEQFF.

This clone showed up just a few times. The chain employs TRBV4-2 and TRBJ2-1; perhaps TRBD2 as D (6 bases). Trimming shortened V by 0 bases and J by 7 bases, and 16 bases separated the two germline ends. This CDR3 is built from 16 residues. Germline V gene data show CDR1 as LGHNA and CDR2 as YNFKEQ. The CDR3 DNA follows: TGTGCCAGCAGCCAAGATTTCCGAAGCGGGCCAAATGAGCAGTTCTTC. As protein: CASSQDFRSGPNEQFF.

The J gene is TRBJ1-4, the V gene TRBV7-6; perhaps TRBD1 as D (6 bases). Germline V gene data show CDR1 as SGHVS and CDR2 as FNYEAQ. The V and J ends lost 6 bases and 7 bases respectively, with 18 bases between them. The CDR3 has 15 residues. DNA for the CDR3: TGTGCCAGCAGTAGGGGCGGGGGGGCCCCTGAAAAACTGTTTTTT. This codes for CASSRGGGAPEKLFF.

This clone was seen more than once but under ten times. The CDR3 is CASSFDRSSGNTIYF. The CDR3 bases are TGTGCCAGCAGTTTCGACAGAAGCTCTGGAAACACCATATATTTT. The chain carries TRBV5-4 and TRBJ1-3, with D possibly matching TRBD1 (5 bases). The length of the CDR3 is 15 residues. Germline V CDR1 and CDR2: SGHNT, YYREEE (reference sequence). Deletions cut 5 bases from V and 0 bases from J, with 12 bases between. The full variable domain, with the rest looked up from reference TRBV5-4 and TRBJ1-3, is ETGVTQSPTHLIKTRGQQVTLRCSSQSGHNTVSWYQQALGQGPQFIFQYYREEENGRGNFPPRFSGLQFPNYSSELNVNALELDDSALYLCASSFDRSSGNTIYFGEGSWLTVV.

A single count supports this clone. This rearrangement joins TRBV5-5 to TRBJ2-3; possible D gene TRBD2, 5 bases. Germline V lookup: CDR1 SGHKS, CDR2 YYEKEE (reference sequence). This CDR3 is built from 10 residues. V was cut by 3 bases and J by 15 bases, with 11 bases left in between. The CDR3 DNA reads as TGTGCCAGCAGCTCGAAGGAGGACTATTTT. Its protein is CASSSKEDYF.

J is TRBJ1-2 and V is TRBV4-3; possibly TRBD1 for D (6 bases). Trimming left V 0 bases short and J 4 bases short, with 12 bases between. Germline V gives CDR1 LGHNA, CDR2 YSLEER. CDR3 length equals 15 residues. The CDR3 protein is CASSQDSGTIYGYTF. In DNA, the CDR3 is TGCGCCAGCAGCCAAGATAGCGGGACAATCTATGGCTACACCTTC.

V is TRBV6-5 and J is TRBJ2-1; TRBD1 matches 10 bases. The CDR3 length is 15 residues. Germline lookup yields CDR1 MNHEY and CDR2 SVGAGI. J was trimmed by 6 bases and V by 4 bases; bases with no gene match: 6. This CDR3 is CASSSDRGPINEQFF. In DNA, the CDR3 is TGTGCCAGCAGTTCCGACAGGGGGCCCATCAATGAGCAGTTCTTC.

The chain has TRBV5-6 and TRBJ2-2; perhaps TRBD1 as D (6 bases). Trimming removed 1 base from V and 3 bases from J, with 13 bases in between. Germline V lookup: CDR1 SGHDT, CDR2 YYEEEE. The CDR3 totals 16 residues. Written as DNA, the CDR3 is TGTGCCAGCAGCTTGCGTGAACAGGGTTACACCGGGGAGCTGTTTTTT. Its translation: CASSLREQGYTGELFF.

As concerns this clone: The junction does not match germline at one end; this may be a read error. The J gene is TRBJ1-2, the V gene TRBV10-3; TRBD1 agrees at 7 bases. The CDR3 runs 13 residues. In germline, CDR1 is ENHRY, CDR2 SYGVKD. CDR3 region: CASSLGQTYGYTF. The CDR3 DNA follows: TGTGCCAGCAGTTTGGGACAGACCTATGGCTACACCTTC.

V usage is TRBV5-1 and J usage is TRBJ2-5; 8 bases are a match to TRBD2. Germline values: CDR1 SGHRS, CDR2 YFSETQ. The length of the CDR3 is 16 residues. With 1 base clipped from V and 1 base from J, the junction kept 6 bases outside the gene matches. In nucleotides, the CDR3 is TGCGCCAGCAGCTTGCAGCAGCGGGGGCTCCAAGAGACCCAGTACTTC. Its protein product is CASSLQQRGLQETQYF.

The chain has TRBV4-3 and TRBJ1-5, with TRBD1 matching over 7 bases. Germline CDR1 LGHNA, CDR2 YSLEER. V lost 0 bases, J lost 8 bases, and 4 bases stayed unmatched. The CDR3 loop spans 14 amino acids. In DNA form, the CDR3 reads TGCGCCAGCAGCCAAGATACAGGGGCAGAGCCCCAGCATTTT. It encodes CASSQDTGAEPQHF.

The chain uses TRBV30 and TRBJ2-4, with D maybe TRBD2 (6 bases). CDR1 and CDR2 (germline): GTSNPN, SVGIG (reference sequence). CDR3 size: 13 residues. Trimming took off 0 bases at V and 8 bases at J, with 11 bases between the two ends. This CDR3 is CAWSVGGSDIQYF. The DNA for the CDR3 is TGTGCCTGGAGTGTGGGGGGTTCGGACATTCAGTACTTC.

V gene TRBV7-8 combines with J gene TRBJ2-7; 13 bases are a match to TRBD2. V was clipped by 4 bases and J by 3 bases; unmatched bases: 9. Germline V CDR1 and CDR2: SGHVS, FQNEAQ. CDR3 length: 17 residues. The CDR3 bases are TGTGCCAGCAGCTGGGGACTAGCGGGGACCCAGAGCTACGAGCAGTACTTC. This translates into CASSWGLAGTQSYEQYF.

V usage is TRBV5-4 and J usage is TRBJ2-3, with 10 bases identical to TRBD2. The CDR3 spans 18 residues. Germline assignment: CDR1 SGHNT and CDR2 YYREEE (reference sequence). The J segment lost 0 bases and the V segment lost 2 bases, leaving 9 bases of the junction unmatched. The CDR3 loop is CASSFSGGTPTSTDTQYF. CDR3 coding DNA: TGTGCCAGCAGCTTTAGCGGGGGGACCCCGACTAGCACAGATACGCAGTATTTT.

This clone appeared a single time. The gene calls are TRBV7-9 and TRBJ2-5; the D gene is possibly TRBD1 (6 bases). CDR3 length equals 14 residues. The V gene's germline CDR1 is SEHNR and CDR2 FQNEAQ (reference sequence). The germline V and J ends were trimmed by 5 bases and 3 bases, with 13 bases remaining between them. The CDR3 coding sequence is TGTGCCAGCAGCAAAAATAGGGGGAAAGAGACCCAGTACTTC. It translates to CASSKNRGKETQYF.

A few counts support this clone. This chain uses TRBV19 with TRBJ2-3; TRBD1 agrees at 7 bases. This CDR3 contains 14 residues. Trimming took 10 bases from V and 0 from J; bases not matched to a gene: 7. The V gene's germline CDR1 is LNHDA and CDR2 SQIVND (reference sequence). CDR3: CATHRGLSTDTQYF. In nucleotides, the CDR3 is TGTGCCACACACAGGGGCCTGAGCACAGATACGCAGTATTTT.